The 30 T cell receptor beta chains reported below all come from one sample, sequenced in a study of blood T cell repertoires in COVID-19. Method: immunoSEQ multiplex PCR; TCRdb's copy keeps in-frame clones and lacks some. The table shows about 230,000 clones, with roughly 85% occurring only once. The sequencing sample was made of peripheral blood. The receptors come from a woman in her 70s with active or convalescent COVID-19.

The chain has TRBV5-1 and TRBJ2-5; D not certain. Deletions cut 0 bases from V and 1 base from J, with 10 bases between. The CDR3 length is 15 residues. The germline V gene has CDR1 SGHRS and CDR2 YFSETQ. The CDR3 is CASSLGQTFQETQYF. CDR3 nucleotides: TGCGCCAGCAGCTTGGGGCAAACATTCCAAGAGACCCAGTACTTC.

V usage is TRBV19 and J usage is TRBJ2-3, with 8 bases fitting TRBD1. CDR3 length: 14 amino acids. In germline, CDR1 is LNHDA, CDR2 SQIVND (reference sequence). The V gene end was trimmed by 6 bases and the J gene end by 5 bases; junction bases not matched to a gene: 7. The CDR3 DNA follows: TGTGCCAGTAGAGTGACAGGGGTTGAAGATACGCAGTATTTT. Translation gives CASRVTGVEDTQYF.

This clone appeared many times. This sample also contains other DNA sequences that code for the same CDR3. The CDR3 bases are TGTGCCAGCAGTCCCCCAGGGGGTCGGACCGGGGAGCTGTTTTTT. It is translated as CASSPPGGRTGELFF. The chain combines TRBV6-5 with TRBJ2-2, with 7 bases identical to TRBD1. CDR1 is MNHEY, CDR2 SVGAGI, per germline. The CDR3 totals 15 residues. The trim removed 5 bases at V and 5 bases at J, leaving 8 bases unmatched.

The CDR3 region is CASSQDGGVSNQPQHF. CDR3 in DNA: TGTGCCAGCAGCCAAGATGGGGGGGTAAGCAATCAGCCCCAGCATTTT. V usage is TRBV3-1 (or the pseudogene TRBV3-2) and J usage is TRBJ1-5; a weak D match, TRBD1 (5 bases). Per the germline V gene, CDR1 is LGHDT and CDR2 is YNNKEL (reference sequence). Between the trimmed V and J ends, which lost 0 bases and 1 base, there was a span of 10 bases. CDR3 length: 16 residues.

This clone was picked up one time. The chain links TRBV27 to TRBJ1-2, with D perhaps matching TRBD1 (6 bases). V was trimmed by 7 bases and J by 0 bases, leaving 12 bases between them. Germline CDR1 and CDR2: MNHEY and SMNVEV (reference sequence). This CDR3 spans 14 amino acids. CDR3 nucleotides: TGTGCCAGCAAGGCGGACAGCTCTAACTATGGCTACACCTTC. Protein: CASKADSSNYGYTF.

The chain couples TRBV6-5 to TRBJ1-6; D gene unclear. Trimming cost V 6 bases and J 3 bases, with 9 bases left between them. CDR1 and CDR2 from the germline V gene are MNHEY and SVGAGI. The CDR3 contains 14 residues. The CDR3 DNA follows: TGTGCCAGCAGGCTCGACAACTATAATTCACCCCTCCACTTT. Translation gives CASRLDNYNSPLHF.

CDR3 bases: TGTGCCAGCAGCTTGACTAGCGCCAGCACAGATACGCAGTATTTT. Its translation: CASSLTSASTDTQYF. V usage is TRBV5-4 and J usage is TRBJ2-3; 7 bases map to TRBD2. CDR3 length equals 15 residues. Trimming took 1 base from V and 0 from J; bases not matched to a gene: 2. Germline V CDR1 and CDR2: SGHNT, YYREEE (reference sequence).

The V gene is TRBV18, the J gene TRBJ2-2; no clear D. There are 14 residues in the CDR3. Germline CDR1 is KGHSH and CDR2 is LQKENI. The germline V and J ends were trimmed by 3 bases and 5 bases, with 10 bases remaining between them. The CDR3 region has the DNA TGTGCCAGCTCACCGGCGGTTGGGACCGGGGAGCTGTTTTTT. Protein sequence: CASSPAVGTGELFF.

CDR3 sequence: CASSSSGSGNTIYF. The CDR3 DNA follows: TGTGCCAGCAGCTCCTCGGGAAGTGGAAACACCATATATTTT. V is TRBV28 and J is TRBJ1-3, with unresolved D. Trimming shortened V by 6 bases and J by 3 bases, and 12 bases separated the two germline ends. The CDR3 has 14 amino acids. Per germline, CDR1 MDHEN and CDR2 SYDVKM. The full variable domain, rest sourced from reference TRBV28 and TRBJ1-3, is DVKVTQSSRYLVKRTGEKVFLECVQDMDHENMFWYRQDPGLGLRLIYFSYDVKMKEKGDIPEGYSVSREKKERFSLILESASTNQTSMYLCASSSSGSGNTIYFGEGSWLTVV.

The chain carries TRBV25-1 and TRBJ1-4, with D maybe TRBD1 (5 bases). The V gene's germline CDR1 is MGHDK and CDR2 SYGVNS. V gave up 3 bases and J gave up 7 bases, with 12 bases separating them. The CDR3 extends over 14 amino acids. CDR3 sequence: CASSEGHNPEKLFF. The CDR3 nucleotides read TGTGCCAGCAGTGAGGGGCACAATCCTGAAAAACTGTTTTTT.

Written as DNA, the CDR3 is TGTGCCAGCAGTCTACAGGGTCCGGAGACCCAGTACTTC. Its translation: CASSLQGPETQYF. This sequence joins TRBV28 and TRBJ2-5; D possibly corresponds to TRBD1 (6 bases). The length of the CDR3 is 13 residues. Germline CDR1 reads MDHEN; CDR2 reads SYDVKM. V lost 5 bases, J lost 5 bases, and 12 bases lay in between.

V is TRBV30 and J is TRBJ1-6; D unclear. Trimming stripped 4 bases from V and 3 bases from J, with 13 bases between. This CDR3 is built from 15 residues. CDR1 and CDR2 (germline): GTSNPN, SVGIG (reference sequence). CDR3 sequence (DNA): TGTGCCTGGAATTTTCCGCTCGGCTATAATTCACCCCTCCACTTT. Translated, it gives CAWNFPLGYNSPLHF.

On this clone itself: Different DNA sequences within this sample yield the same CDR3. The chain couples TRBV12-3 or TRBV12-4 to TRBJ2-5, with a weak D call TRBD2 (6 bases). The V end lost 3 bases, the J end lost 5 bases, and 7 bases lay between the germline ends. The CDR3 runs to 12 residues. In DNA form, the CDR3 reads TGTGCCAGCAGTTTTGGGGGGGAGACCCAGTACTTC. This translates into CASSFGGETQYF.

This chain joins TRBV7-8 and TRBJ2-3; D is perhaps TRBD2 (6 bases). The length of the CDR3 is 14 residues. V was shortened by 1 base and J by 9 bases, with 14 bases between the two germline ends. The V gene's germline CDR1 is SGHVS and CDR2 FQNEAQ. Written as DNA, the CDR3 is TGTGCCAGCAGCTTAGAAGGAGGCGGGAAGACGCAGTATTTT. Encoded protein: CASSLEGGGKTQYF.

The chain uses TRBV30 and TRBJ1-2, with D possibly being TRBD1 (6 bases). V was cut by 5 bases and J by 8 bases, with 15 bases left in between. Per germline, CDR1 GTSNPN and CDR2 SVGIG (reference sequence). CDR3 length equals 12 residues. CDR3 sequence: CAWHRDSRGYTF. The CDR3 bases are TGTGCCTGGCACAGGGATTCAAGGGGCTACACCTTC.

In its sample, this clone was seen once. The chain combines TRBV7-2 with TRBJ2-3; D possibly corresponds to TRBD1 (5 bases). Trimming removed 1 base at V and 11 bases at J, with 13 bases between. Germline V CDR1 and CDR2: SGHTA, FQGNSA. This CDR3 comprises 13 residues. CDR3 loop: CASSLEGITRQYF. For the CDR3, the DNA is TGTGCCAGCAGCTTAGAGGGGATTACGAGGCAGTATTTT.

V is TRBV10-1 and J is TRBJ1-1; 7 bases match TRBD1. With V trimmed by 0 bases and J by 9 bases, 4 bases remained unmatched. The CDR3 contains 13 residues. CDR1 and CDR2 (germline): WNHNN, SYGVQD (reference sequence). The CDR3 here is CASSESRGGKAFF. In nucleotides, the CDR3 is TGCGCCAGCAGTGAGTCGAGAGGGGGCAAAGCTTTCTTT.

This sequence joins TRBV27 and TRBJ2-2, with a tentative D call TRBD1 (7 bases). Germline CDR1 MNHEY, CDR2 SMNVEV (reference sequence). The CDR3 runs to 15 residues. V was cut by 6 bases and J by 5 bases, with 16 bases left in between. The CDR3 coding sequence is TGTGCCAGCAGCCGCGCAGGGGGGATAACCGGGGAGCTGTTTTTT. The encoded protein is CASSRAGGITGELFF.

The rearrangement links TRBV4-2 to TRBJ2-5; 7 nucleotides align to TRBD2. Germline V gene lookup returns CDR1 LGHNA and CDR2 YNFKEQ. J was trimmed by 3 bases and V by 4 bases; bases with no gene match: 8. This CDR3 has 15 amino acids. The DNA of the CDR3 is TGTGCCAGCAGCCGCCCGGGCCGGGGGGAAGAGACCCAGTACTTC. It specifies CASSRPGRGEETQYF.

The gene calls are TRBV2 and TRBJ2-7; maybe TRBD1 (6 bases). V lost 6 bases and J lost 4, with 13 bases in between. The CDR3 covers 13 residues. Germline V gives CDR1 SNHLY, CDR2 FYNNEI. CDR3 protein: CASRSYRVYEQYF. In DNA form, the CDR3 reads TGTGCCAGCAGGAGCTACAGGGTTTACGAGCAGTACTTC. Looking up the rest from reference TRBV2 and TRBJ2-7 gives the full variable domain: EPEVTQTPSHQVTQMGQEVILRCVPISNHLYFYWYRQILGQKVEFLVSFYNNEISEKSEIFDDQFSVERPDGSNFTLKIRSTKLEDSAMYFCASRSYRVYEQYFGPGTRLTVT.

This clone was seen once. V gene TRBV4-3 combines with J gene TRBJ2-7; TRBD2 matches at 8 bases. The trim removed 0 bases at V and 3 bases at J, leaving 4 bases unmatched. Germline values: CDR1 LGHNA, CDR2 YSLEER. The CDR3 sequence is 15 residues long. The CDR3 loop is CASSQDPGGGYEQYF. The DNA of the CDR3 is TGCGCCAGCAGCCAAGATCCCGGGGGGGGCTACGAGCAGTACTTC.

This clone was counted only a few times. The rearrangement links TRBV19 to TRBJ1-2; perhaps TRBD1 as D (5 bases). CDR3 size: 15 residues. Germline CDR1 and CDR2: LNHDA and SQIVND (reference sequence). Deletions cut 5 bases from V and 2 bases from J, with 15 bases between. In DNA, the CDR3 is TGTGCCAGTAGTCTGCGGGGCGCCCAAAACTATGGCTACACCTTC. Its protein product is CASSLRGAQNYGYTF.

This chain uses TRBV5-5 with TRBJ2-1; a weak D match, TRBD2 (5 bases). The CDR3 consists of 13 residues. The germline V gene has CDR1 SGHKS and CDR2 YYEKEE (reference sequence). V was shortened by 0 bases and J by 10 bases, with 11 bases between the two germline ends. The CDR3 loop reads CASSLALGLEQFF. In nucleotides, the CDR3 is TGTGCCAGCAGCTTGGCCCTAGGACTGGAGCAGTTCTTC.

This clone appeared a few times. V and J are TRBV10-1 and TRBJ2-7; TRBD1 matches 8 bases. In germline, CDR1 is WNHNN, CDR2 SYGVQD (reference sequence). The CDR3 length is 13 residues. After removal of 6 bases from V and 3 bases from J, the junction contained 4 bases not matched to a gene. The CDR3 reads CASRSGTGYEQYF. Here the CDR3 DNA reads TGCGCCAGCAGATCCGGGACAGGCTACGAGCAGTACTTC.

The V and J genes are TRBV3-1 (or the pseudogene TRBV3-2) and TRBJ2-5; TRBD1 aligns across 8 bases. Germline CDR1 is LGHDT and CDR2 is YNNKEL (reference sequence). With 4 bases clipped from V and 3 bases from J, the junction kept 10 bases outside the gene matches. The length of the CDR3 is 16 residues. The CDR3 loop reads CASSPRTGRREETQYF. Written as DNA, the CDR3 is TGTGCCAGCAGCCCCCGGACAGGGCGGAGGGAAGAGACCCAGTACTTC.

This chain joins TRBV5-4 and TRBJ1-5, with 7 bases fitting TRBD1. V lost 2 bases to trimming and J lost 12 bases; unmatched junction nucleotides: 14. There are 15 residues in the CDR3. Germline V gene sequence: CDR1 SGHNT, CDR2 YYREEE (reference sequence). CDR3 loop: CASSFHEDRPLYQHF. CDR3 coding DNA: TGTGCCAGCAGCTTTCACGAGGACAGGCCACTCTACCAGCATTTT.

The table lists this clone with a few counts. The DNA for the CDR3 is TGTGCCAGTAGTATTTTACCGGGTAGTATAGGCACTGAAGCTTTCTTT. Residues: CASSILPGSIGTEAFF. The chain is built from TRBV19 and TRBJ1-1; D gene unclear. The CDR3 spans 16 residues. Germline loops: CDR1 LNHDA, CDR2 SQIVND (reference sequence). The V end lost 3 bases, the J end lost 4 bases, and 18 bases lay between the germline ends.

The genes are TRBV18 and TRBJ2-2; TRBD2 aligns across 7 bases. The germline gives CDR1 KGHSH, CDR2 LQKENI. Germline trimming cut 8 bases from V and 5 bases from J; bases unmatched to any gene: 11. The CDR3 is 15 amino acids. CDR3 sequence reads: CASQDRRGDTGELFF. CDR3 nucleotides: TGTGCCAGCCAGGACCGACGGGGGGATACCGGGGAGCTGTTTTTT.

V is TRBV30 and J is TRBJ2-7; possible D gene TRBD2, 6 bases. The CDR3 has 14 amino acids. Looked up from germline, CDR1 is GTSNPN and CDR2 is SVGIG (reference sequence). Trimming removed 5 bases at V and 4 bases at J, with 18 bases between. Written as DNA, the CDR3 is TGTGCCTGGTCCGGGGGACTGACTAGGTACGAGCAGTACTTC. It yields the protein CAWSGGLTRYEQYF.

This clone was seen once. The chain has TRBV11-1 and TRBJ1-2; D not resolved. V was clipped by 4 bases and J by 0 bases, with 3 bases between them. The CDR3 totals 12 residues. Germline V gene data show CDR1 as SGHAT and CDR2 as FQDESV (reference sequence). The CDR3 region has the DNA TGTGCCAGCAGCTCCACTAACTATGGCTACACCTTC. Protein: CASSSTNYGYTF. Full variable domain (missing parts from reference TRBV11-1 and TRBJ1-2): EAEVAQSPRYKITEKSQAVAFWCDPISGHATLYWYRQILGQGPELLVQFQDESVVDDSQLPKDRFSAERLKGVDSTLKIQPAELGDSAMYLCASSSTNYGYTFGSGTRLTVV.